The entry below describes one T cell receptor beta chain. The V end was cut by 4 bases, the J end by 6 bases, with 18 bases between. The CDR3 sequence is 16 residues long. CDR1 is LGHNA, CDR2 YNFKEQ, per germline. Unique molecular identifiers tagged the TCRbeta library. TCRdb recomputed calls from the PCR reads with MiXCR, one row per CDR3 protein. The sample contains about 980,000 distinct CDR3 sequences, about 30% of which appear only once. The sample comes from a study of T-cell reconstitution after alpha-beta-depleted transplantation in children. The sample was PBMCs, mostly from graft donor cells, taken 360 days after TCRalphabeta/CD19-depleted stem cell transplant. The source of this sequence is a boy younger than two who had a stem cell transplant for SCID, so the T cells may come from the graft donor. J is TRBJ2-2 and V is TRBV4-2; D not resolved. In nucleotides, the CDR3 is TGTGCCAGCAGCCCCTCCGGCCGGTACCTGGCCGGGGAGCTGTTTTTT. It translates to CASSPSGRYLAGELFF.